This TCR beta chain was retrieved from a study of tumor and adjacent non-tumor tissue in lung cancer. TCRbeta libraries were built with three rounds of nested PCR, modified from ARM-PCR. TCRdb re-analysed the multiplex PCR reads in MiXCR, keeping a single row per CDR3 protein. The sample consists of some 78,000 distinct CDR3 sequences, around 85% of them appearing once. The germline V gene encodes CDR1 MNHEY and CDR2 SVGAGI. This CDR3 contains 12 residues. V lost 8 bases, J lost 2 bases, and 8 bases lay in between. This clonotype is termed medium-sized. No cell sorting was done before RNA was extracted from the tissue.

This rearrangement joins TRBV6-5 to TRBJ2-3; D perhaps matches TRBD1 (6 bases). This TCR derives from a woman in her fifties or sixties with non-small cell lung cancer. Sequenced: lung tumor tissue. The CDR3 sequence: CASGGLTDTQYF. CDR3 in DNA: TGTGCCAGCGGGGGCCTCACAGATACGCAGTATTTT.